This TCR beta chain was identified in a study of CD8+CD57+ T cells in acquired aplastic anemia. Study in general: Sorted CD4+ plus CD8+ cells gave DNA averaging around 3 ug. CD4+ reads averaged roughly 9.9 million in healthy donors. Whole-study findings and limits: Some 28 CD8+ CDR3 sequences occurred in both the patients and the controls. CD8+ Simpson's diversity in patients was not significantly different from that in controls.

Germline CDR1 reads SNHLY; CDR2 reads FYNNEI. V dropped 5 bases and J dropped 4 bases, with 9 bases sitting between them. This CDR3 has 12 amino acids. TCR beta VDJ and CDR3 profiling used genomic DNA as template. TCRdb ran MiXCR on the reads and lists one entry per CDR3 protein. The sample has 35,000 to 45,000 distinct CDR3 sequences, 76% seen once. A remark on this clonotype: The antigen remains unidentified.

V usage is TRBV2 and J usage is TRBJ2-7; possible D gene TRBD1, 5 bases. This TCR was recovered from a human donor in good health, serving as a control. Sequenced sample: sorted CD4+, CD8+, or CD8+CD57+ T cells (not recorded which) from PBMCs. DNA of the CDR3: TGTGCCAGCAGTTTACAGGCATACGAGCAGTACTTC. This gives the protein CASSLQAYEQYF.